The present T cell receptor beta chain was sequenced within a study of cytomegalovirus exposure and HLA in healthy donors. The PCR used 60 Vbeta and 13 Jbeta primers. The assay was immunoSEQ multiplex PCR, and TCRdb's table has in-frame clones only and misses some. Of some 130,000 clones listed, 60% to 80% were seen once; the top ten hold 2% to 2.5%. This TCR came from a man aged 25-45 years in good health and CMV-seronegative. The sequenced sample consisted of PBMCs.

CDR3: CASSPGQGGWGANVLTF. For the CDR3, the DNA is TGTGCCAGCTCACCGGGACAGGGCGGTTGGGGGGCCAACGTCCTGACTTTC. The chain recombines TRBV18 with TRBJ2-6; 9 bases fit TRBD1. The CDR3 contains 17 residues. Germline CDR1 KGHSH, CDR2 LQKENI. V lost 3 bases and J lost 4; bases outside the gene matches: 7.